These 22 T cell receptor beta chains originate from one sample sequenced in a study of blood T cells in healthy people across ages (dated by TCRdb to 2013 to 2016). The library was made by 5' RACE. This sample was sequenced with an Illumina HiSeq 2500. A second PCR of about 6 to 11 cycles was run with a J-beta primer mix and a sample-barcoded 5' primer. TCRdb trimmed public reads at Q25 via fastp, called clones via MiXCR and kept in-frame beta chains. Merged by CDR3 protein, the rows form single entries marked with the most common genes and DNA. The sample data list hundreds of thousands of distinct CDR3 sequences, and 35% to 50% of these were observed just once. Clones ranked in the top ten supply 25% to 35% of the sample. Sequenced: blood. The receptors here all came from a man of 80 years or more in good health.

As regards this clonotype: A much larger clone sits a single nucleotide away, making a read error possible. V and J are TRBV6-2 or TRBV6-3 and TRBJ2-7; D gene ambiguous. Trimming removed 3 bases from V and 7 bases from J, with 16 bases in between. This CDR3 comprises 14 residues. In germline, CDR1 is MNHEY, CDR2 SVGEGT. CDR3 nucleotides: TGTGCCAGCAGTTATTGGGCTGGGAACAATGAGCAGTACTTC. Translated: CASSYWAGNNEQYF.

The gene calls are TRBV6-2 or TRBV6-3 and TRBJ1-1, with a weak D call TRBD1 (5 bases). CDR3 length: 14 residues. V lost 6 bases and J lost 1, with 12 bases in between. The germline CDR1 and CDR2 sequences are MNHEY and SVGEGT. CDR3 nucleotide sequence: TGTGCCAGCAGGTACCCTACAGGGAACACTGAAGCTTTCTTT. Its translation is CASRYPTGNTEAFF.

Only a few counts were recorded for this clonotype. The chain recombines TRBV5-1 with TRBJ2-5, with D maybe TRBD1 (5 bases). V gave up 3 bases and J gave up 7 bases, with 13 bases separating them. The CDR3 runs 13 residues. From germline, CDR1 is SGHRS and CDR2 YFSETQ. CDR3 sequence: CASSWGGPTTQYF. The CDR3 region has the DNA TGCGCCAGCAGCTGGGGCGGACCGACGACCCAGTACTTC. The variable domain in full, completed from reference TRBV5-1 and TRBJ2-5, reads KAGVTQTPRYLIKTRGQQVTLSCSPISGHRSVSWYQQTPGQGLQFLFEYFSETQRNKGNFPGRFSGRQFSNSRSEMNVSTLELGDSALYLCASSWGGPTTQYFGPGTRLLVL.

This clonotype appeared a few times. This chain links TRBV25-1 with TRBJ1-2; a possible D gene is TRBD1 (5 bases). Germline lookup yields CDR1 MGHDK and CDR2 SYGVNS. The CDR3 length is 15 residues. Trimming took 2 bases from V and 3 from J, leaving 13 bases between them. This CDR3 is CASSEQGDPYYGYTF. As DNA, the CDR3 is TGTGCCAGCAGTGAACAGGGTGATCCTTACTATGGCTACACCTTC.

In the case of this clonotype: Compared with germline, one end of the junction differs, possibly owing to a read error. The rearrangement uses TRBV7-9 and TRBJ2-5, with TRBD2 matching 13 bases. CDR3 length: 16 residues. Germline CDR1 SEHNR, CDR2 FQNEAQ (reference sequence). CDR3 sequence (DNA): TGTGCCGGCAGCTTAGCGGGGACTAGCGGGATAGAGACCCAGTACTTC. Translation: CAGSLAGTSGIETQYF.

The genes are TRBV20-1 and TRBJ1-2; D ambiguous. There are 13 residues in the CDR3. Trimming left V 4 bases short and J 0 bases short, with 9 bases between. Germline CDR1 reads DFQATT; CDR2 reads SNEGSKA (reference sequence). CDR3 loop: CSAIPGTNYGYTF. The CDR3 nucleotides are TGCAGTGCTATTCCTGGGACTAACTATGGCTACACCTTC.

This chain links TRBV4-3 with TRBJ2-5; D could derive from TRBD1 or TRBD2 (5 bases each). CDR3 length: 15 amino acids. Deletions cut 2 bases from V and 4 bases from J, with 14 bases between. Germline V gene data show CDR1 as LGHNA and CDR2 as YSLEER. In DNA form, the CDR3 reads TGCGCCAGCAGCCAATCCGGCTCGAGGGGAGAGACCCAGTACTTC. Encoded protein: CASSQSGSRGETQYF.

The rearrangement joins TRBV7-9 to TRBJ1-1; TRBD1 aligns across 8 bases. J gave up 5 bases and V 6 bases, and 8 bases lay outside the gene matches. Germline CDR1 is SEHNR and CDR2 is FQNEAQ (reference sequence). This CDR3 has 14 residues. This CDR3 reads CASSRPGQVTEAFF. The CDR3 DNA is TGTGCCAGCAGTCGGCCGGGACAGGTGACTGAAGCTTTCTTT. The full variable domain, rest sourced from reference TRBV7-9 and TRBJ1-1, is DTGVSQNPRHKITKRGQNVTFRCDPISEHNRLYWYRQTLGQGPEFLTYFQNEAQLEKSRLLSDRFSAERPKGSFSTLEIQRTEQGDSAMYLCASSRPGQVTEAFFGQGTRLTVV.

This clonotype was recorded a few times. The chain uses TRBV12-3 or TRBV12-4 and TRBJ2-5; no clear D. CDR3 size: 12 residues. Trimming removed 7 bases at V and 5 bases at J, with 11 bases between. The CDR3 DNA reads as TGTGCCAGCAAAAAGGGTTTGGAGACCCAGTACTTC. This translates into CASKKGLETQYF.

This clonotype was counted a few times. The genes are TRBV7-2 and TRBJ1-1; D remains unclear. V lost 4 bases and J lost 0, with 24 bases in between. This CDR3 comprises 19 residues. CDR1 is SGHTA and CDR2 is FQGNSA in the germline V gene. DNA of the CDR3: TGTGCCAGCAGCTCCGGGGTAGGCCCGAGAGGGATTTTGAACACTGAAGCTTTCTTT. Amino acids: CASSSGVGPRGILNTEAFF.

A word on this clonotype: The junction and the germline gene differ at one end; a read error may be behind it. The chain combines TRBV20-1 with TRBJ2-3; D not certain. Germline V gene lookup returns CDR1 DFQATT and CDR2 SNEGSKA (reference sequence). The CDR3 length is 12 residues. In nucleotides, the CDR3 is TGCAGTGCTCCGGCCAGCATAGATACGCAGTATTTT. Translation gives CSAPASIDTQYF.

J is TRBJ2-7 and V is TRBV20-1; D is possibly TRBD2 (5 bases). The DNA matches TRBJ2-1 better at its end, which makes the J call doubtful. CDR3 length: 13 residues. Germline CDR1 is DFQATT and CDR2 is SNEGSKA (reference sequence). The CDR3 region has the DNA TGCAGTGCTAGAGAATTGGGGAGAAGTGAGCAGTTCTTC. Its protein is CSARELGRSEQFF.

The chain couples TRBV6-2 or TRBV6-3 to TRBJ1-2, with TRBD1 identical over 8 bases. The CDR3 covers 15 residues. Germline V CDR1 and CDR2: MNHEY, SVGEGT. V shed 7 bases and J 2 bases; nucleotides not matched to a gene: 9. Written as DNA, the CDR3 is TGTGCCAGCATGTTACGACAGGGGATCAACTATGGCTACACCTTC. This sequence encodes CASMLRQGINYGYTF.

This sequence joins TRBV9 and TRBJ2-3; 10 bases fit TRBD2. Per germline, CDR1 SGDLS and CDR2 YYNGEE. The J segment lost 4 bases and the V segment lost 0 bases, leaving 8 bases of the junction unmatched. The CDR3 spans 17 residues. Here the CDR3 DNA reads TGTGCCAGCAGCGTAGGACCCACTAGCGGGGCTTCAGATACGCAGTATTTT. This translates into CASSVGPTSGASDTQYF.

This clonotype was seen a single time. One base away lies a much larger clone, so this may be a sequencing read error. The J gene is TRBJ2-3, the V gene TRBV12-3 or TRBV12-4; D not certain. The CDR3 runs 13 residues. Here the CDR3 DNA reads TGTGCCATCAGTAGCATCGGGACAGATACGCAGTATTTT. It translates to CAISSIGTDTQYF.

The chain links TRBV6-2 or TRBV6-3 to TRBJ2-5; 8 bases map to TRBD2. Germline trimming cut 2 bases from V and 2 bases from J; bases unmatched to any gene: 4. This CDR3 is 15 amino acids long. Germline V gives CDR1 MNHEY, CDR2 SVGEGT. The CDR3 coding sequence is TGTGCCAGCAGTTACAGTCCGGGGGGGCAAGAGACCCAGTACTTC. Translated: CASSYSPGGQETQYF.

The chain uses TRBV6-6 and TRBJ2-1, with 9 bases identical to TRBD2. With 0 bases clipped from V and 8 bases from J, the junction kept 8 bases outside the gene matches. CDR1 is MNHNY and CDR2 is SVGAGI in the germline V gene (reference sequence). The CDR3 spans 16 residues. The chain's CDR3 is CASSYSAGGGAYEQFF. CDR3 nucleotides: TGTGCCAGCAGTTACTCCGCTGGCGGGGGGGCCTATGAGCAGTTCTTC.

The chain employs TRBV6-2 or TRBV6-3 and TRBJ1-5, with D hard to call. Germline CDR1 reads MNHEY; CDR2 reads SVGEGT. This CDR3 is 13 amino acids long. The V end lost 6 bases, the J end lost 3 bases, and 9 bases lay between the germline ends. The CDR3 DNA reads as TGTGCCAGCAGCGGGATCTACAATCAGCCCCAGCATTTT. Translated: CASSGIYNQPQHF.

A few counts support this clonotype. The V and J genes are TRBV4-1 and TRBJ2-7, with D perhaps matching TRBD1 (7 bases). The germline V and J ends were trimmed by 0 bases and 1 base, with 13 bases remaining between them. This CDR3 is built from 16 residues. CDR1 is MGHRA and CDR2 is YSYEKL in the germline V gene. CDR3 residues: CASSQDRGVRSYEQYF. For the CDR3, the DNA is TGCGCCAGCAGCCAAGACAGGGGGGTAAGGTCCTACGAGCAGTACTTC.

This clonotype was counted a few times. The chain joins TRBV20-1 to TRBJ2-7, with D unresolved. The V end lost 0 bases, the J end lost 2 bases, and 11 bases lay between the germline ends. This CDR3 has 14 amino acids. CDR1 and CDR2 from the germline V gene are DFQATT and SNEGSKA (reference sequence). CDR3 coding DNA: TGCAGTGCTAGAGAACGGACGATCCCCTACGAGCAGTACTTC. It yields the protein CSARERTIPYEQYF.

V and J are TRBV6-2 or TRBV6-3 and TRBJ2-1; TRBD2 matches 10 bases. V was pared by 6 bases and J by 7 bases, with 12 bases of the junction left unmatched. The CDR3 covers 16 residues. The germline gives CDR1 MNHEY, CDR2 SVGEGT. The CDR3 loop is CASSRAGTSVPNEQFF. The DNA of the CDR3 is TGTGCCAGCAGCCGTGCCGGGACTAGCGTGCCTAATGAGCAGTTCTTC.

The chain has TRBV29-1 and TRBJ1-5, with 9 bases that match TRBD1. Germline loops: CDR1 SQVTM, CDR2 ANQGSEA. After removal of 5 bases from V and 5 bases from J, the junction contained 4 bases not matched to a gene. The CDR3 is 13 amino acids. The CDR3 loop is CSVRTGADQPQHF. The DNA for the CDR3 is TGCAGCGTTAGGACAGGGGCCGATCAGCCCCAGCATTTT.